This section outlines one T cell receptor (beta chain) sequence together with its context. Many counts were recorded for this clonotype. What antigen it recognizes has not been identified. Base qualities are not recorded, but no much larger clone differs from it by a single base. Taken with the paper, the label for time point translates to: newly diagnosed GD, antithyroid drugs for less than 3 months. For both TCR sequencing and RNA sequencing, RNA was extracted from PBMCs in TRIzol. The diagnosis of Graves' disease followed American Thyroid Association guidelines. Patients for the study were recruited at an endocrinology department in Xi'an, China. Each patient gave 9 to 10 milliliters of peripheral blood, collected in an EDTA anticoagulant tube. PBMCs were isolated by Ficoll Paque Plus density gradient separation without further T cell sorting. An Agilent 2100 Bioanalyzer and agarose gel were used to assess RNA quality, and a NanoDrop 2000 was used to measure RNA concentration.

The sample is drawn from a study of regulatory T cells in long-lasting Graves disease (dated by TCRdb to the early 2020s). About the full investigation: In the newly diagnosed Graves' disease group, patients had been taking antithyroid drugs for less than 3 months. Patients with persistent Graves' disease were compared with patients with newly diagnosed Graves' disease using TCR sequencing and RNA sequencing of peripheral blood. The study was registered as a clinical trial and conducted in China. A total of approximately 35 samples underwent TCR sequencing: around 13 from persistent and around 20 from newly diagnosed Graves' disease patients.

V and J are truncated by 5 bases and 2 bases respectively, leaving an intervening sequence of 16 bases. The CDR3 runs 15 residues from the cysteine to the phenylalanine. Kept here is only the CDR3 DNA, which spans 45 bases and is read in frame from base 1. The germline V gene (reference sequence) provides CDR1 LNHDA and CDR2 SQIVND. The library was made by multiplex PCR. The sequencing machine was an Illumina HiSeq 4000. CDR3 regions were amplified by Arm-PCR with iRepertoire HTBI primers to construct TCR beta libraries. Before sequencing, the PCR products underwent gel purification. In the original analysis: Gene usage analysis of CDR3 amino acid clonotypes used the approximately 62 TRBV and some 15 TRBJ segments found across samples. COPE and FqMerger were used to merge filtered high-quality paired reads into contigs. BLAST was used to align contigs to the IMGT TRBV, TRBD and TRBJ reference genes, and CDR3 was defined following IMGT. Any clonotype with a frequency above 0.1% was classified as a highly expanded clone. Shannon entropy served as the measure of repertoire diversity, while the Gini coefficient captured V-J evenness. Clonotypes shared by more than one individual were considered public. TCRdb reworked the public reads: Q25 trimming with fastp, MiXCR clone assembly, productive beta chains retained. Duplicate CDR3 protein sequences are folded into a single record with the most common DNA and genes. For this entry, the V and J calls and clone size follow TCRdb and not the study's own pipeline. The sample contains roughly 500,000 distinct CDR3 sequences, about 11% of them found a single time. The leading ten clones occupy roughly 9.3% of the sample.

What the study reported, not specific to this receptor: Persistent patients shared more public clonotypes among themselves (over 2,500) than newly diagnosed patients did (about 970). As a limitation, the authors acknowledged that the small sample size may reduce accuracy. Compared with newly diagnosed patients, patients with persistent Graves' disease had lower TCR Shannon entropy and fewer highly expanded clones, which suggests clonal expansion. Preferential use of TRBV28, TRBJ1-2 and TRBJ2-5 was observed in persistent disease, whereas TRBV20-1 and TRBJ2-1 were favored in newly diagnosed disease. Because the primary lesion, thyroid tissue, could not be accessed, the study looked at peripheral blood alone. Sequencing and analysis were restricted to the TCR beta chain.

These same data were also listed under a study on T cells in Graves' hyperthyroidism and ophthalmopathy. Looking at the second paper: A patient counted as having stable Graves' hyperthyroidism if no progression to ophthalmopathy occurred over 18 months of follow-up. Hyperthyroidism patients were aged 18 to 65 years and newly diagnosed, with disease duration of less than 2 months. Exclusion was applied to patients with uncontrolled infections, other autoimmune diseases, pregnancy or lactation. Diagnoses were based on clinical symptoms, serum thyroxine and TRAb, thyroid ultrasound and orbital computed tomography. The first round of RT-PCR for the TCR CDR3 was performed with the HTBI primer set and the Qiagen OneStep RT-PCR kit. Most expanded thyroid clonotypes (frequency above 0.001) were also found in blood, which suggests that blood repertoires may mirror thyroid immune responses. Ophthalmopathy was separated from stable hyperthyroidism by a 13 V-J signature model, with roughly 88% sensitivity and about 81% specificity obtained in cross-validation and 80%/75% obtained in testing. During validation, the model predicted progression to ophthalmopathy a median of about 5.9 months ahead of onset, with 70.59% sensitivity and 72% to 80% specificity. To identify distinguishing TCR V-J signatures, a discovery cohort of some 100 patients was used, comprising 40 to 45 with Graves' ophthalmopathy and 57 with stable Graves' hyperthyroidism. Whether ophthalmopathy could be predicted prospectively was tested in an independent validation cohort made up of approximately 19 hyperthyroidism patients plus 17 patients who later progressed to ophthalmopathy. For training and testing, the 100 patients in the discovery cohort were randomly divided in a 7:3 ratio. In addition, the study compared T-cell repertoires in thyroid tissue and in blood from roughly six Graves' hyperthyroidism patients. Once sampling was done, hyperthyroidism patients were given methimazole at a starting dose of 30 mg daily, whereas ophthalmopathy patients were given high-dose intravenous methylprednisolone. Libraries were constructed in a second round of multiplex PCR, after which size selection and purification were performed. Paired-end sequencing of the libraries was performed with 100 bp reads on an Illumina HiSeq2000. SOAPnuke was used to process the raw data, with reads discarded if the reads contained adapters or uncalled bases, had a mean Phred below 15, or lacked an exact constant-primer or identifier match. COPE v1.2.5 was used to merge the high-quality paired reads, and each unique nucleotide sequence was defined as a clonotype. Clonotypes were aligned to IMGT TRBV, TRBD and TRBJ reference segments using MiTCR v1.1. Analysis was restricted to V-J combinations with a frequency above 0.0001, which covered approximately 99% of repertoires. The TCS score was defined as the ratio of F50 (clonal expansion) to E x V (chaos), calculated using BLOSUM62-based TCRdist between CDR3 peptides within each V-J. Welch's t-statistics and random forest reduced 500 to 650 V-J features to fewer than 15, which were used in a naive Bayes classifier (R e1071). No statistical method was used to set the sample size in advance, and investigators knew the group allocation. The paper describes TCR Vbeta CDR3 sequencing of 135 peripheral blood samples, made up of 43 ophthalmopathy patients, around 78 hyperthyroidism patients and some 17 progressor patients.

In this chain, TRBV19 is recombined with TRBJ2-7; the D gene is perhaps TRBD2, on 6 matching bases. The sample was peripheral blood mononuclear cells (PBMCs), taken at new diagnosis, from a patient treated with antithyroid drugs. This receptor was taken from a woman in her twenties or thirties with Graves disease. Donor details come from another sample of the same person, matched by shared clones. CDR3 reads: CASSLRVAVPYEQYF. The bases read TGTGCCAGTAGTTTACGGGTAGCGGTTCCCTACGAGCAGTACTTC. The variable domain in full, with residues beyond the CDR3 obtained from the reference TRBV19 and TRBJ2-7 genes, is DGGITQSPKYLFRKEGQNVTLSCEQNLNHDAMYWYRQDPGQGLRLIYYSQIVNDFQKGDIAEGYSVSREKKESFPLTVTSAQKNPTAFYLCASSLRVAVPYEQYFGPGTRLTVT.